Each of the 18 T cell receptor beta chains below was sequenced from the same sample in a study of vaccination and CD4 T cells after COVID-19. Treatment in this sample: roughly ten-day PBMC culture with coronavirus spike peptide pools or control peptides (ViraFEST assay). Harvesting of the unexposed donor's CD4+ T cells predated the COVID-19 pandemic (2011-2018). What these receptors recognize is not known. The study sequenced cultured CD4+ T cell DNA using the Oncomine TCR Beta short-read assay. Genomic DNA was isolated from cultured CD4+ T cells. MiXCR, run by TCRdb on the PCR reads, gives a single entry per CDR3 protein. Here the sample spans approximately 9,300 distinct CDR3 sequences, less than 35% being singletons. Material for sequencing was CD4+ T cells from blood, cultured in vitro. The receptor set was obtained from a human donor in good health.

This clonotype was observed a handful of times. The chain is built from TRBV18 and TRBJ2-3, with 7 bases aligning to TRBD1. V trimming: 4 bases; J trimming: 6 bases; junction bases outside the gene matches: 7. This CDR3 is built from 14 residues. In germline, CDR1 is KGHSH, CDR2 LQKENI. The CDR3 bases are TGTGCCAGCTCACTAACGACAGGGTCCGATACGCAGTATTTT. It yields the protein CASSLTTGSDTQYF.

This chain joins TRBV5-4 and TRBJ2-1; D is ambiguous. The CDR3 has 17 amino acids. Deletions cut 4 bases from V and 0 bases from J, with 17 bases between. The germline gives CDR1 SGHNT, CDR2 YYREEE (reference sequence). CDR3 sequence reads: CASSRPNPASSYNEQFF. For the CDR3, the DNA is TGTGCCAGCAGCCGCCCCAATCCAGCTAGCTCCTACAATGAGCAGTTCTTC.

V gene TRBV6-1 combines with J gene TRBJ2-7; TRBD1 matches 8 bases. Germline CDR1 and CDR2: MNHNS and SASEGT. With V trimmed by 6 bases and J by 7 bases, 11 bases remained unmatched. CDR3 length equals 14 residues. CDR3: CASSRQGTRWEQYF. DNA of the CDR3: TGTGCCAGCAGCCGACAGGGGACCAGGTGGGAGCAGTACTTC.

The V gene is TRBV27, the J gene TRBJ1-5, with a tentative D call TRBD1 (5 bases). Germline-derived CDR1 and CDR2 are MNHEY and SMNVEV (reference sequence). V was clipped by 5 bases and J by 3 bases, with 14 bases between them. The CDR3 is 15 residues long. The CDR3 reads CASSPNQGYNQPQHF. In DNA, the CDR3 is TGTGCCAGCAGTCCAAACCAGGGCTACAATCAGCCCCAGCATTTT.

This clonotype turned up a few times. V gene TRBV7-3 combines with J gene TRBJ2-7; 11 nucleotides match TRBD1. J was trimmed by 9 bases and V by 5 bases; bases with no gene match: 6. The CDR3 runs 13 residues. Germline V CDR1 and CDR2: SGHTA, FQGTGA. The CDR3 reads CASSQGQGGVQYF. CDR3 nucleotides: TGTGCCAGCAGCCAGGGACAGGGGGGTGTGCAGTACTTC.

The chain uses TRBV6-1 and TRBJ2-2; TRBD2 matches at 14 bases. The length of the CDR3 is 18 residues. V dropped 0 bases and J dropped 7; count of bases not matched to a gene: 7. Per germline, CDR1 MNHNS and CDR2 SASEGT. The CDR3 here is CASSEARLAGGPNGELFF. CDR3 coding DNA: TGTGCCAGCAGTGAAGCGCGACTAGCGGGAGGGCCAAACGGGGAGCTGTTTTTT.

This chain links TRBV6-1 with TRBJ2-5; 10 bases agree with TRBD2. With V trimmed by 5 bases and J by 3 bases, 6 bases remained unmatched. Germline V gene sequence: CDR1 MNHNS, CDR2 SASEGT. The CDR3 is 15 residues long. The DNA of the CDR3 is TGTGCCAGCAGTAGAGCGGGAGGGCCGGAAGAGACCCAGTACTTC. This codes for CASSRAGGPEETQYF.

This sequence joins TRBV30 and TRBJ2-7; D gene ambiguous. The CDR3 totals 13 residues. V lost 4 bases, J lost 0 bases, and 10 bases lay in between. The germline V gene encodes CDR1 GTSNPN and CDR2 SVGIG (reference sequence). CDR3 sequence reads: CAWTRHSSYEQYF. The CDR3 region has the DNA TGTGCCTGGACAAGACACAGCTCCTACGAGCAGTACTTC.

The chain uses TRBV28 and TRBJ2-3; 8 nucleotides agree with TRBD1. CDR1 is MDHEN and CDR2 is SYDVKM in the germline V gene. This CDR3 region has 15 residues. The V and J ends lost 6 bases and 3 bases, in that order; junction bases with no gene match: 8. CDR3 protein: CASSATGVGTDTQYF. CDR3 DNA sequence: TGTGCCAGCAGCGCGACAGGGGTAGGGACAGATACGCAGTATTTT.

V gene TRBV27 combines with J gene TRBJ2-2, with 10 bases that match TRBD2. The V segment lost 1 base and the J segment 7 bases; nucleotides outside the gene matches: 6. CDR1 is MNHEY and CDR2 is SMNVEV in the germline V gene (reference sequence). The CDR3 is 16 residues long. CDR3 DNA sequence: TGTGCCAGCAGTTTATTTACTAGCGGGAAGGGCGGGGAGCTGTTTTTT. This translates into CASSLFTSGKGGELFF.

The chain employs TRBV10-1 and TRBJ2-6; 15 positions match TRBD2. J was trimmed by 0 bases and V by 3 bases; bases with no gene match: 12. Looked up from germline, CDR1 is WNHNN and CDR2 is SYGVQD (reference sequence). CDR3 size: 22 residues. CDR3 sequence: CASSDRTSGRASPLSGANVLTF. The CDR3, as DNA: TGCGCCAGCAGTGATAGGACTAGCGGGAGGGCCTCCCCTCTCTCTGGGGCCAACGTCCTGACTTTC.

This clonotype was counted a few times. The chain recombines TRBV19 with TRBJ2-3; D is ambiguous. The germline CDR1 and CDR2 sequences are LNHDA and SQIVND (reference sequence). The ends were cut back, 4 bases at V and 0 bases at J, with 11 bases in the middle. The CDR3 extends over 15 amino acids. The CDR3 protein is CASSTRQPSTDTQYF. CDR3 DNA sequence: TGTGCCAGTAGTACCCGACAACCTAGCACAGATACGCAGTATTTT. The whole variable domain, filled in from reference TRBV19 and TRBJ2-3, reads DGGITQSPKYLFRKEGQNVTLSCEQNLNHDAMYWYRQDPGQGLRLIYYSQIVNDFQKGDIAEGYSVSREKKESFPLTVTSAQKNPTAFYLCASSTRQPSTDTQYFGPGTRLTVL.

CDR3 sequence: CSAWDKTSTDTQYF. The CDR3 DNA is TGCAGTGCTTGGGACAAAACTAGCACAGATACGCAGTATTTT. The chain joins TRBV20-1 to TRBJ2-3; maybe TRBD1 (6 bases). V was clipped by 5 bases and J by 0 bases, with 12 bases between them. The CDR3 runs 14 residues. Per the germline V gene, CDR1 is DFQATT and CDR2 is SNEGSKA (reference sequence).

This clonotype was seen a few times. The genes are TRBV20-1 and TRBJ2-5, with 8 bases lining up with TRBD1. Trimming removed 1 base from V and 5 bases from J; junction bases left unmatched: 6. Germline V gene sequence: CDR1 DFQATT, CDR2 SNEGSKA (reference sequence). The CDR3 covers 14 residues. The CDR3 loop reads CSARGTGIGETQYF. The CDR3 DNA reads TGCAGTGCTAGAGGGACAGGGATCGGGGAGACCCAGTACTTC.

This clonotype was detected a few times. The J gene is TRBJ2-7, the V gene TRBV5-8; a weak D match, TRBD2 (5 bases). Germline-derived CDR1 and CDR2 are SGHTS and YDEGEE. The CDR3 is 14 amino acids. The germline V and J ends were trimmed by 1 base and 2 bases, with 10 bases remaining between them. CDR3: CASSLIGVTYEQYF. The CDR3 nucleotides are TGTGCCAGCAGCTTGATCGGGGTAACCTACGAGCAGTACTTC.

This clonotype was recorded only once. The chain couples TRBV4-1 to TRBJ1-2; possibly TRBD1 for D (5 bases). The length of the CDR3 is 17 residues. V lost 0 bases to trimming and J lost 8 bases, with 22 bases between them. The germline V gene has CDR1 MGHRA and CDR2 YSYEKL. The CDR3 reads CASSQDLDTNSARGYTF. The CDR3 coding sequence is TGCGCCAGCAGCCAAGATTTGGACACAAACTCCGCGAGGGGCTACACCTTC.

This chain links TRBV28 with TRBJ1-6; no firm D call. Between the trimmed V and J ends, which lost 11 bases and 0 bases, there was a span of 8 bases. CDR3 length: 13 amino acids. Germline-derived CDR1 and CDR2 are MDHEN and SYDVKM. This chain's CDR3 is CALGSSYNSPLHF. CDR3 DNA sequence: TGTGCCCTCGGAAGCTCCTATAATTCACCCCTCCACTTT. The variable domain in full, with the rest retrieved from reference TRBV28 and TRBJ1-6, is DVKVTQSSRYLVKRTGEKVFLECVQDMDHENMFWYRQDPGLGLRLIYFSYDVKMKEKGDIPEGYSVSREKKERFSLILESASTNQTSMYLCALGSSYNSPLHFGNGTRLTVT.

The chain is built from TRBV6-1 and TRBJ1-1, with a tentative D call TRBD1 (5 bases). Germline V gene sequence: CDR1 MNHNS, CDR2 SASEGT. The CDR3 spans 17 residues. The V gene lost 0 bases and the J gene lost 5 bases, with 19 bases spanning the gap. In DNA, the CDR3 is TGTGCCAGCAGTGAAGCGCGGGGGAGGGTACAGGAAACTGAAGCTTTCTTT. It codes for CASSEARGRVQETEAFF.